The rows below give T cell receptor beta chains drawn from one sample of a study of blood T cell repertoires in COVID-19. TCRdb keeps only in-frame clones here, not all; method: immunoSEQ multiplex PCR. The sample lists tens of thousands of clones; about 73% were seen once. Sequenced input: peripheral blood. The receptor set was obtained from a woman aged 70-85 years with acute or convalescent COVID-19. Each CDR3 is given with its conserved first and last residue. A D gene is named only where the DNA matches it firmly. Clone sizes are given selectively: once, few, many, or a class where the clone is expanded.

>NA|TRBJ1-3|TRBV7-2|NA
CASSLALGNSEAIYF
TGTGCCAGCAGCTTAGCGCTTGGCAACTCCGAGGCCATATATTTT
>NA|TRBJ1-1|TRBV25-1|NA
CASSPGVLAEAFF
TGTGCCAGTAGCCCAGGGGTATTGGCTGAAGCTTTCTTT
>NA|TRBJ1-2|TRBV7-2|NA
CASSLVPSRGGYTF
TGTGCCAGCAGCTTAGTCCCGTCAAGAGGAGGCTACACCTTC
>once|TRBJ2-1|TRBV19|NA
CASSTWGTPKDDEQFF
TGTGCCAGTAGCACCTGGGGGACACCAAAAGACGATGAGCAGTTCTTC
>NA|TRBJ1-2|TRBV5-6|NA
CASSSLKAPTAGYTF
TGTGCCAGCAGCTCTTTAAAGGCCCCCACCGCGGGGTACACCTTC
>NA|TRBJ1-6|TRBV9|NA
CASSVGQTPNSPLHF
TGTGCCAGCAGCGTTGGACAGACCCCCAATTCACCCCTCCACTTT
>once|TRBJ2-1|TRBV5-1|TRBD2
CASSQTRLAGGDEQFF
TGCGCCAGCAGCCAGACCCGTCTAGCGGGAGGGGATGAGCAGTTCTTC
>NA|TRBJ1-5|TRBV27|NA
CASSLFPPRQAHNQPQHF
TGTGCCAGCAGTTTATTTCCCCCCCGACAGGCCCACAATCAGCCCCAGCATTTT
>NA|TRBJ1-2|TRBV6-6|NA
CATSRAAGGGTF
TGTGCCACCTCCCGGGCCGCGGGAGGAGGTACCTTC
>once|TRBJ1-1|TRBV19|TRBD1
CASSPGGIMNTEAFF
TGTGCCAGTAGCCCAGGGGGCATAATGAACACTGAAGCTTTCTTT
>NA|TRBJ1-5|TRBV10-2|NA
CASREPGSVNQPQHF
TGCGCCAGCAGGGAACCGGGATCGGTCAATCAGCCCCAGCATTTT
>NA|TRBJ1-2|TRBV28|NA
CASKDRRWGGYTF
TGTGCCAGCAAAGACAGGAGATGGGGTGGCTACACCTTC
>NA|TRBJ2-1|TRBV5-4|NA
CASSSRDSDEQFF
TGTGCCAGCAGCTCCCGGGACTCCGATGAGCAGTTCTTC
>NA|TRBJ1-1|TRBV19|NA
CASSIDREAFF
TGTGCCAGTAGTATCGACAGGGAAGCTTTCTTT
>NA|TRBJ2-7|TRBV27|TRBD2
CASNPDAGGRYEQYF
TGTGCCAGCAATCCGGATGCGGGAGGTCGCTACGAGCAGTACTTC
>NA|TRBJ2-3|TRBV5-1|TRBD2
CASDRGYSGRGADTQYF
TGCGCCAGTGACAGGGGGTATAGCGGGAGGGGAGCCGATACGCAGTATTTT
>NA|TRBJ1-2|TRBV28|NA
CASTTVAGKNYGYTF
TGTGCCAGCACCACCGTTGCGGGCAAGAACTATGGCTACACCTTC
>NA|TRBJ1-1|TRBV6-2/TRBV6-3|NA
CASSYSSGGSGEAFF
TGTGCCAGCAGTTACTCGAGCGGGGGATCAGGTGAAGCTTTCTTT
>once|TRBJ1-2|TRBV19|NA
CASSTDWYGYTF
TGTGCCAGTAGTACTGACTGGTATGGCTACACCTTC
>NA|TRBJ1-3|TRBV27|NA
CASRDTSGNTIYF
TGTGCCAGCAGGGACACCTCTGGAAACACCATATATTTT
>NA|TRBJ2-1|TRBV14|TRBD2
CASSQGGRKSWEQFF
TGTGCCAGCAGCCAGGGCGGGAGGAAATCTTGGGAGCAGTTCTTC
>NA|TRBJ1-2|TRBV6-1|NA
CASSDIYGYTF
TGTGCCAGCAGTGACATCTATGGCTACACCTTC
>few|TRBJ1-2|TRBV4-1|NA
CASSLNFGRLGGGYTF
TGCGCCAGCAGCCTAAACTTCGGACGGCTCGGGGGTGGCTACACCTTC
>NA|TRBJ1-2|TRBV18|TRBD1
CASSRETGELYGYTF
TGTGCCAGCTCACGAGAGACAGGGGAACTCTATGGCTACACCTTC
>NA|TRBJ1-5|TRBV19|NA
CASSIASTPGNQPQHF
TGTGCCAGTAGTATAGCGTCTACCCCTGGCAATCAGCCCCAGCATTTT
>once|TRBJ2-1|TRBV6-5|TRBD2
CASSKPLAGKDEQFF
TGTGCCAGCAGTAAGCCACTAGCGGGGAAGGACGAGCAGTTCTTC
>NA|TRBJ2-2|TRBV30|TRBD1
CAWSVLRTGAGELFF
TGTGCCTGGAGTGTACTTCGGACAGGGGCCGGGGAGCTGTTTTTT
>NA|TRBJ2-1|TRBV6-5|NA
CASSWGGNEQFF
TGTGCCAGCAGCTGGGGAGGCAATGAGCAGTTCTTC
>NA|TRBJ2-3|TRBV5-4|TRBD1
CASSRPGQGVGDTQYF
TGTGCCAGCAGCCGCCCGGGACAGGGGGTTGGAGATACGCAGTATTTT
>few|TRBJ1-1|TRBV30|NA
CLARTAGNTEAFF
TGTCTAGCTAGAACGGCTGGGAACACTGAAGCTTTCTTT
>NA|TRBJ2-2|TRBV19|TRBD1
CASSTGFNTGELFF
TGTGCCAGCTCGACAGGGTTTAACACCGGGGAGCTGTTTTTT
>once|TRBJ1-6|TRBV5-1|TRBD1
CASRAGTGYNSPLHF
TGCGCCAGCAGGGCCGGGACAGGGTATAATTCACCCCTCCACTTT
>NA|TRBJ1-5|TRBV27|NA
CASSYRAYQPQHF
TGTGCCAGCAGTTACAGGGCGTATCAGCCCCAGCATTTT
>NA|TRBJ2-7|TRBV6-5|TRBD1
CASSYNRDSYEQYF
TGTGCCAGCAGTTACAACCGGGACAGCTACGAGCAGTACTTC
>NA|TRBJ2-7|TRBV5-4|NA
CASSLDGMRYEQYF
TGTGCCAGCAGCTTGGACGGTATGCGTTACGAGCAGTACTTC
>NA|TRBJ2-7|TRBV5-1|TRBD2
CASSRSQAGAPYEQYF
TGCGCCAGCTCCCGGTCCCAAGCGGGAGCACCCTACGAGCAGTACTTC
>NA|TRBJ2-1|TRBV7-8|NA
CASSFLSSYNEQFF
TGTGCCAGCAGCTTCCTGAGCTCCTACAATGAGCAGTTCTTC
>NA|TRBJ2-2|TRBV3-1/TRBV3-2|TRBD2
CASSRATSGSPGELFF
TGTGCCAGCAGCCGAGCGACTAGCGGGAGCCCCGGGGAGCTGTTTTTT
>NA|TRBJ1-4|TRBV5-1|NA
CASSLGSATNEKLFF
TGCGCCAGCAGCTTGGGGTCAGCAACTAATGAAAAACTGTTTTTT
>once|TRBJ1-2|TRBV4-1|NA
CASSQMEGGNYGYTF
TGCGCCAGCAGCCAAATGGAGGGCGGCAACTATGGCTACACCTTC
>NA|TRBJ2-7|TRBV6-5|NA
CASSRAGSYEQYF
TGTGCCAGCAGTCGAGCGGGTTCCTACGAGCAGTACTTC
>NA|TRBJ1-2|TRBV9|TRBD1
CASSPQGQGGRGYTF
TGTGCCAGCAGTCCACAGGGACAGGGGGGGCGTGGCTACACCTTC
>NA|TRBJ2-7|TRBV5-5|TRBD2
CASSRTSLSSYEQYF
TGTGCCAGCAGCCGGACTAGCCTCAGCTCCTACGAGCAGTACTTC
>NA|TRBJ2-7|TRBV7-8|TRBD2
CASSSIRQREGKEQYF
TGTGCCAGCAGCTCAATTAGGCAGCGGGAGGGTAAAGAGCAGTACTTC
>NA|TRBJ2-3|TRBV6-1|TRBD2
CASSEYILAGGLNTDTQYF
TGTGCCAGCAGTGAATATATACTAGCGGGGGGTCTCAACACAGATACGCAGTATTTT
>NA|TRBJ1-2|TRBV5-1|NA
CASSLEGGGYTF
TGCGCCAGCAGCTTGGAAGGAGGAGGCTACACCTTC
>NA|TRBJ1-1|TRBV12-3/TRBV12-4|NA
CASSLTGTEAFF
TGTGCCAGCAGTTTGACGGGAACTGAAGCTTTCTTT
>NA|TRBJ2-7|TRBV7-8|NA
CASSRGSSYEQYF
TGTGCCAGCAGCCGAGGGAGCTCCTACGAGCAGTACTTC
>NA|TRBJ2-5|TRBV18|TRBD1
CASSGTDQETQYF
TGTGCCAGCTCGGGGACAGACCAAGAGACCCAGTACTTC
>NA|TRBJ1-2|TRBV5-6|NA
CASSLVGDRREGYTF
TGTGCCAGCAGCTTGGTTGGTGACAGACGGGAGGGCTACACCTTC
>NA|TRBJ2-7|TRBV2|TRBD1
CASQSRSGTGNNEQYF
TGTGCCAGTCAATCACGATCCGGGACAGGGAACAACGAGCAGTACTTC
>NA|TRBJ2-7|TRBV4-1|TRBD1
CASGATGGAYEQYF
TGCGCCAGCGGCGCGACAGGGGGCGCCTACGAGCAGTACTTC
>NA|TRBJ1-6|TRBV25-1|TRBD1
CASGVTGGSPLHF
TGTGCCAGCGGTGTGACAGGGGGGTCACCCCTCCACTTT
>once|TRBJ2-5|TRBV28|TRBD2
CASSLSYGAGGPKETQYF
TGTGCCAGCAGTTTATCATATGGAGCGGGAGGGCCTAAGGAGACCCAGTACTTC
>NA|TRBJ2-7|TRBV28|NA
CASSLPGIGQSRVFF
TGTGCCAGCAGTCTCCCGGGGATCGGACAGAGTAGGGTTTTTTTC
>NA|TRBJ2-7|TRBV30|TRBD1
CAWSQGTGDPYEQYF
TGTGCCTGGAGCCAAGGGACAGGGGACCCTTACGAGCAGTACTTC
>NA|TRBJ2-2|TRBV5-8|NA
CASSFGVRTGELFF
TGTGCCAGCAGCTTCGGGGTCCGGACCGGGGAGCTGTTTTTT
>NA|TRBJ1-2|TRBV2|TRBD1
CASSGQGNYGYTF
TGTGCCAGCAGTGGACAGGGTAACTATGGCTACACCTTC
>NA|TRBJ1-3|TRBV25-1|NA
CASSDWGQGKNTIYF
TGTGCCAGCAGTGATTGGGGGCAGGGCAAAAACACCATATATTTT